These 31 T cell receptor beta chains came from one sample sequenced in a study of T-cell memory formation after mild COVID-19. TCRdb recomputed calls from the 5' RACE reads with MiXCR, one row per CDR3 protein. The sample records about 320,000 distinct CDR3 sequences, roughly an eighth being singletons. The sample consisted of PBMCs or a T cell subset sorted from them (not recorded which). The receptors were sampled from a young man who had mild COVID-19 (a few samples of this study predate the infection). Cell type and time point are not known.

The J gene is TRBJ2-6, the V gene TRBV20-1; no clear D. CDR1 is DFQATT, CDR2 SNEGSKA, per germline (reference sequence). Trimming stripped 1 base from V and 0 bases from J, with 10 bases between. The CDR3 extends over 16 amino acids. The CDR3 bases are TGCAGTGCTAGAGGGGCGTTCCGCTCTGGGGCCAACGTCCTGACTTTC. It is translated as CSARGAFRSGANVLTF.

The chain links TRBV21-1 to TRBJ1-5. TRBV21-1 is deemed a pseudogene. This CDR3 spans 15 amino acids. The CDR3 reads CASLDGLLCNQPQHF. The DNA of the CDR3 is TGTGCCAGTTTGGACGGATTATTGTGCAATCAGCCCCAGCATTTT.

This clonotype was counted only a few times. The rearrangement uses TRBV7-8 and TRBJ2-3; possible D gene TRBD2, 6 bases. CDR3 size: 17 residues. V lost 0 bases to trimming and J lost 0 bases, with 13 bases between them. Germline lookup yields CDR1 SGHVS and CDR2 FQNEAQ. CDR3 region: CASSLAPMRGSTDTQYF. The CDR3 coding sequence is TGTGCCAGCAGCTTAGCTCCAATGCGGGGCAGCACAGATACGCAGTATTTT.

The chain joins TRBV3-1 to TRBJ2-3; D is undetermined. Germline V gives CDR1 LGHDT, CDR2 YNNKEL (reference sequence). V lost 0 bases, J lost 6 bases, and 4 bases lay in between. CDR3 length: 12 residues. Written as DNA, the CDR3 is TGTGCCAGCAGCCAAGATATCGATACGCAGTATTTT. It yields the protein CASSQDIDTQYF.

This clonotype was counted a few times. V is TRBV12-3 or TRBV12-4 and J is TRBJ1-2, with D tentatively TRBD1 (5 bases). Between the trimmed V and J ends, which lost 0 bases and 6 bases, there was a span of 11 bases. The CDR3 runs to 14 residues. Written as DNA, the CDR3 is TGTGCCAGCAGTTTAGCATCGGGGCCCCATGGCTACACCTTC. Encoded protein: CASSLASGPHGYTF.

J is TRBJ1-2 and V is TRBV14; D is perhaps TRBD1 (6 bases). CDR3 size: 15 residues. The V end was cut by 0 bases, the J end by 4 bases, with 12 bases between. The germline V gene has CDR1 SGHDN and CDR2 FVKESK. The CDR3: CASSQDVRGAYGYTF. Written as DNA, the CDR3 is TGTGCCAGCAGCCAAGATGTCCGGGGGGCCTATGGCTACACCTTC.

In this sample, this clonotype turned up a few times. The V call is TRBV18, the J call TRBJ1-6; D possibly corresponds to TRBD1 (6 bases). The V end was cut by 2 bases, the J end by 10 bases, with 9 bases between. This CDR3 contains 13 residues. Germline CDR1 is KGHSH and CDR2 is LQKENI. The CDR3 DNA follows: TGTGCCAGCTCACCAAACAGGGACTCACCCCTCCACTTT. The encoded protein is CASSPNRDSPLHF.

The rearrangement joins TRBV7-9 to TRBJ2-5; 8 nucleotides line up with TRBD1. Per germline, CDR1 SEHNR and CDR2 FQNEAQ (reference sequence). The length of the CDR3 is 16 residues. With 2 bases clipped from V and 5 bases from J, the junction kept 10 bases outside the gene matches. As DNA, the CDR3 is TGTGCCAGCAGCTTAACCCGAGGACAGGGTTTGGAGACCCAGTACTTC. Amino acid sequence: CASSLTRGQGLETQYF.

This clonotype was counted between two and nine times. In DNA, the CDR3 is TGTGCCAGCAGCTTAAGGGACAGTAGCTATGGCTACACCTTC. Encoded protein: CASSLRDSSYGYTF. This chain uses TRBV5-5 with TRBJ1-2, with 7 bases aligning to TRBD1. After removal of 2 bases from V and 4 bases from J, the junction contained 5 bases not matched to a gene. Germline V lookup: CDR1 SGHKS, CDR2 YYEKEE (reference sequence). This CDR3 spans 14 amino acids. The full variable domain, its missing parts supplied by reference TRBV5-5 and TRBJ1-2, is DAGVTQSPTHLIKTRGQQVTLRCSPISGHKSVSWYQQVLGQGPQFIFQYYEKEERGRGNFPDRFSARQFPNYSSELNVNALLLGDSALYLCASSLRDSSYGYTFGSGTRLTVV.

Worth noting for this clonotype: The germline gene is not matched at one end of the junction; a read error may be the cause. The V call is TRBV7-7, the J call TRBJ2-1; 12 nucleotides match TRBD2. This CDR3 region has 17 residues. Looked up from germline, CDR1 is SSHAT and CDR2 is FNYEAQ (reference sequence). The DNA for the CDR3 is TGTGCTAGCAGCCCCGAGCTGTTACTAGCGGGGGGCCCTGAGCAGTTCTTC. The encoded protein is CASSPELLLAGGPEQFF.

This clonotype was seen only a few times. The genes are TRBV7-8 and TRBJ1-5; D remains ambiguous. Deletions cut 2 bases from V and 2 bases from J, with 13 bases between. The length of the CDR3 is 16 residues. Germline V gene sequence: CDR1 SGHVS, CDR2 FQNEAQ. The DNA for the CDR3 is TGTGCCAGCAGCTTAATTGTTGAAGGAGGCAATCAGCCCCAGCATTTT. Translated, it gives CASSLIVEGGNQPQHF.

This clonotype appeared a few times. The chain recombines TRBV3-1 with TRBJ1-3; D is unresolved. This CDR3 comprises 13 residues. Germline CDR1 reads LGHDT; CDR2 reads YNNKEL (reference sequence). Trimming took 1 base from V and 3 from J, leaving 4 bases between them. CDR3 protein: CASSQGRGNTIYF. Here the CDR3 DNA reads TGTGCCAGCAGCCAAGGACGTGGAAACACCATATATTTT. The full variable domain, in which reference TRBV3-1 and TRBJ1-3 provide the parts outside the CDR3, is DTAVSQTPKYLVTQMGNDKSIKCEQNLGHDTMYWYKQDSKKFLKIMFSYNNKELIINETVPNRFSPKSPDKAHLNLHINSLELGDSAVYFCASSQGRGNTIYFGEGSWLTVV.

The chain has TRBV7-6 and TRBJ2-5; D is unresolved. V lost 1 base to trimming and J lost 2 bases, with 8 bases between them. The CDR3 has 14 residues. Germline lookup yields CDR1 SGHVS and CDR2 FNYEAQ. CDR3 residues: CASSLEEPQETQYF. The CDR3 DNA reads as TGTGCCAGCAGCTTAGAGGAACCTCAAGAGACCCAGTACTTC.

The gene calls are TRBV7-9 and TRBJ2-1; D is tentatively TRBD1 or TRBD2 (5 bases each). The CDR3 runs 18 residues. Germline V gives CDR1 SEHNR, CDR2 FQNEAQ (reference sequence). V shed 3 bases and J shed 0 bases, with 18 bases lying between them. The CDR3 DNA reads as TGTGCCAGCAGCTTTATCCCTCCGGGGCAAAGCTCCTACAATGAGCAGTTCTTC. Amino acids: CASSFIPPGQSSYNEQFF.

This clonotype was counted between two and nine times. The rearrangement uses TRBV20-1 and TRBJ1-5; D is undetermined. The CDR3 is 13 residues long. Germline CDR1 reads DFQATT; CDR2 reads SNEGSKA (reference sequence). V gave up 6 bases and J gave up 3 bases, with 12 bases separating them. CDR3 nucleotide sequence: TGCAGTGCCTTCGAGGACTCCAATCAGCCCCAGCATTTT. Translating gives CSAFEDSNQPQHF.

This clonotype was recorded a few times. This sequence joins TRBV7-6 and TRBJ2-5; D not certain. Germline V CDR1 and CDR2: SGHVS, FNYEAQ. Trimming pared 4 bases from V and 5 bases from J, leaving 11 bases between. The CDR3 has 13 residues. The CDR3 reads CASSSAASETQYF. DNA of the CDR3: TGTGCCAGCAGCTCCGCGGCGTCTGAGACCCAGTACTTC.

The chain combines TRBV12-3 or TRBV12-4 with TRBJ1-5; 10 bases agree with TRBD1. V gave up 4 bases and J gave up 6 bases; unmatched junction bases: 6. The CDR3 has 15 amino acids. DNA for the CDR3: TGTGCCAGCAGTTGGGGACAGGGGTTTGGTCAGCCCCAGCATTTT. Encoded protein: CASSWGQGFGQPQHF.

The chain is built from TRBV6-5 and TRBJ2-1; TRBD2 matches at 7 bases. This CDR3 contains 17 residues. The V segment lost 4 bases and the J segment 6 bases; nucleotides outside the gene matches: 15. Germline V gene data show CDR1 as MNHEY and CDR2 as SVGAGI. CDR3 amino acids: CASSSLGGTPVTNEQFF. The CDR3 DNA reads TGTGCCAGCAGTTCCCTCGGGGGGACGCCGGTAACCAATGAGCAGTTCTTC.

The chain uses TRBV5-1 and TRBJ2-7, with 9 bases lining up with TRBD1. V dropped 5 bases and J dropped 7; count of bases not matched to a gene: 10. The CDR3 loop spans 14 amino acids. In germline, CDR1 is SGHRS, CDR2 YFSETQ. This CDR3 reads CASSSGTGTWEQYF. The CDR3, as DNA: TGCGCCAGCAGTTCCGGGACAGGGACTTGGGAGCAGTACTTC. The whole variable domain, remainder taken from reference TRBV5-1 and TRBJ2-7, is KAGVTQTPRYLIKTRGQQVTLSCSPISGHRSVSWYQQTPGQGLQFLFEYFSETQRNKGNFPGRFSGRQFSNSRSEMNVSTLELGDSALYLCASSSGTGTWEQYFGPGTRLTVT.

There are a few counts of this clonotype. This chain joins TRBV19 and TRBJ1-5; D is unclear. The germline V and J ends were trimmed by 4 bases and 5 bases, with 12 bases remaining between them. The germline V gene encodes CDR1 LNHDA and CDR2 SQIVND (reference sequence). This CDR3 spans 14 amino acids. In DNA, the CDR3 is TGTGCCAGTAGTAGGCGGGCCCGGGATCAGCCCCAGCATTTT. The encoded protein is CASSRRARDQPQHF.

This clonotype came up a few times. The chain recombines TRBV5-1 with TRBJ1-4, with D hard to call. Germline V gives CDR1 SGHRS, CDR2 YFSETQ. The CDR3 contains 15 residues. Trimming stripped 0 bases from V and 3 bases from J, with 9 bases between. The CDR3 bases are TGCGCCAGCAGCTTGGCCGGCCCGCCTAATGAAAAACTGTTTTTT. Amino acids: CASSLAGPPNEKLFF.

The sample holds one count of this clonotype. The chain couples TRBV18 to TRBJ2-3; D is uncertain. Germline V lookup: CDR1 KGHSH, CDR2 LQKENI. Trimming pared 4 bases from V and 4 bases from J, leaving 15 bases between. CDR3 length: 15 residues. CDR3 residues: CASSLNRVLADTQYF. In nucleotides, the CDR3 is TGTGCCAGCTCACTAAATCGAGTACTTGCAGATACGCAGTATTTT.

This chain's CDR3 is CASSLVRGAGVNEQFF. CDR3 nucleotides: TGTGCCAGCAGCTTAGTTAGGGGAGCAGGGGTCAATGAGCAGTTCTTC. V is TRBV7-9 and J is TRBJ2-1; D might be TRBD1 (6 bases). The CDR3 runs 16 residues. V gave up 1 base and J gave up 6 bases, with 16 bases separating them. Germline V gene lookup returns CDR1 SEHNR and CDR2 FQNEAQ (reference sequence).

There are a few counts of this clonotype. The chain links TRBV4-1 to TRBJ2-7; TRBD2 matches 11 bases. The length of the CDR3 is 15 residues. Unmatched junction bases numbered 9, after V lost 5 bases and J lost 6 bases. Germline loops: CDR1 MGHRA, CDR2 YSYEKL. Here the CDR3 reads CASSSGTSGPGEQYF. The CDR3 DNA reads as TGCGCCAGCAGCTCCGGGACTAGCGGTCCTGGCGAGCAGTACTTC.

CDR3 nucleotide sequence: TGTGCCAGCAGTTACTGGGGACAGCGTACATGGGGGGGTGCCAACGTCCTGACTTTC. This translates into CASSYWGQRTWGGANVLTF. The chain joins TRBV6-5 to TRBJ2-6, with D perhaps matching TRBD1 or TRBD2 (7 bases each). The CDR3 runs 19 residues. The germline CDR1 and CDR2 sequences are MNHEY and SVGAGI. V gave up 1 base and J gave up 7 bases, with 23 bases separating them.

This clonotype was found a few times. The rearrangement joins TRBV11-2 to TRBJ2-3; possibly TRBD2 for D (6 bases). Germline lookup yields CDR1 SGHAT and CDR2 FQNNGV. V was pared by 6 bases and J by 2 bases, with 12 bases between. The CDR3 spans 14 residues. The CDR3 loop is CASSSRLDTDTQYF. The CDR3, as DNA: TGTGCCAGCAGTTCTCGACTAGACACAGATACGCAGTATTTT.

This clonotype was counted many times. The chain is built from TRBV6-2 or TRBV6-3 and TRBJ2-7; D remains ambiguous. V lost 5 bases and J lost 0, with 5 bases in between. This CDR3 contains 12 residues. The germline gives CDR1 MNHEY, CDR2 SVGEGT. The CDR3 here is CASSRSSYEQYV. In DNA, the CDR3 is TGTGCCAGCAGTAGGAGCTCCTACGAGCAGTACGTC.

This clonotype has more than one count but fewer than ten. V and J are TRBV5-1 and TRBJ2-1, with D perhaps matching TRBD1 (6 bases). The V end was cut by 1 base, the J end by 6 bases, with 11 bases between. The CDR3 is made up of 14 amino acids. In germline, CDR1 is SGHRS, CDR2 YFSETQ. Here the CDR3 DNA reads TGCGCCAGCAGCTTGACAGGGAACTCCAATGAGCAGTTCTTC. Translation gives CASSLTGNSNEQFF.

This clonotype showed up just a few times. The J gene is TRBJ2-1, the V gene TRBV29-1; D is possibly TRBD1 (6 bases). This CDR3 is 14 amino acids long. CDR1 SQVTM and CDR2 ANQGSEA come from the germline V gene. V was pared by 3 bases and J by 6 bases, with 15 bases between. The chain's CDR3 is CSVDLGRGGNEQFF. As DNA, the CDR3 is TGCAGCGTTGACCTGGGCAGAGGGGGCAATGAGCAGTTCTTC.

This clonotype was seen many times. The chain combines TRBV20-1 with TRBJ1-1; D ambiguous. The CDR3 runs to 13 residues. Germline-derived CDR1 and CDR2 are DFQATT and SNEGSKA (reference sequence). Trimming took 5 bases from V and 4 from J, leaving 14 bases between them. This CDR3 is CSAFLPGGTEAFF. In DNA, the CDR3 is TGCAGTGCTTTCCTCCCAGGTGGCACTGAAGCTTTCTTT.

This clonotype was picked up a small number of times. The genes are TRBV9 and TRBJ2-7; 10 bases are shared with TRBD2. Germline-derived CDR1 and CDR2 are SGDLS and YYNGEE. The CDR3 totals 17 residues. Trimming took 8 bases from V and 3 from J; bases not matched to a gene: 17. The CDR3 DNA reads TGTGCCAGTACTCCTGGGACTAGCGCCACAGTTTGCTACGAGCAGTACGTC. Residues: CASTPGTSATVCYEQYV.